These T cell receptor beta chains were read from a single sample in a study of metastatic and nonmetastatic thyroid tumors. TCRdb reprocessed the PCR reads using MiXCR. The sample shows fewer than 40,000 clones, 25% to 30% of them seen only once. Sequencing used blood. The receptors shown here come from a female donor with papillary thyroid cancer or a benign thyroid nodule (not recorded which). Some clones in this sample may be carry-over from other donors' samples. CDR3s include the opening cysteine and the closing phenylalanine or tryptophan. Rows give clone size only sometimes, using once, few, many, or a class for an expanded clone.

NA	TRBV6-1	CASRDLAHEQFF
NA	TRBV7-8	CASSFDRDQPQHF
once	TRBV9	CASSVAAYTEAFF
few	TRBV6-5	CATGQGRTSTVSNQPQHF
many	TRBV4-2	CASSQDRGGANVLTF
few	TRBV6-1	CASSELGTDSNQPQHF
NA	TRBV18	CASSSPRERAGELFF
NA	TRBV5-1	CASRLAGEWGANVLTF
NA	TRBV6-5	CASSLAGGVGNTEAFF
NA	TRBV18	CASSQQGFRYEQYF
NA	TRBV6-2/TRBV6-3	CASRSTGGKNEQYF
NA	TRBV3-1	CASRQTGTTSTSETQYF
NA	TRBV6-1	CASSGFAGVTKNIQYF
many	TRBV28	CASRSQVHEAFF
few	TRBV28	CASSETQGVNTEAFF
NA	TRBV6-1	CASSRDPSEQYF
NA	TRBV3-1	CASRKRERGPGELFF
NA	TRBV6-1	CASRFSDTQYF
NA	TRBV28	CASTSFGNHEQYF
NA	TRBV12-3/TRBV12-4	CASSLQPRETQYF
few	TRBV12-3/TRBV12-4	CASSHTGTGELFF
NA	TRBV10-2	CASLLAGGPRYEQYF
many	TRBV28	CASTLDSGRAETQYF
few	TRBV6-2/TRBV6-3	CASTQLAGILSSYNEQFF
many	TRBV7-9	CASSLPDRGLHNEQFF
medium-sized	TRBV6-1	CASRRLAGGYEQYF
few	TRBV6-1	CASTAAGEKETQYF
NA	TRBV6-2/TRBV6-3	CASSDGGDGTEAFF
NA	TRBV6-2/TRBV6-3	CASSYRDPWTRGGDTQYF
NA	TRBV30	CAWSIGQGIQPQHF
NA	TRBV6-2/TRBV6-3	CVSSYESAGGYTF
many	TRBV9	CASSSTGGENTIYF
few	TRBV19	CASTPDRTSGEQYF
few	TRBV10-1	CASSVTWDSPLHF
NA	TRBV6-2/TRBV6-3	CASSSQIDSTYGYTF
medium-sized	TRBV7-2	CASSTLRFGSPLHF
NA	TRBV29-1	CSVEKVVTGELFF
many	TRBV3-1	CASSPFPRKETQYF
many	TRBV7-2	CASSFSLAGLDTQYF
few	TRBV6-5	CASTGTGPLHF
NA	TRBV18	CASSKTRGDTQYF
NA	TRBV7-9	CASSLLVATNEKLFF
NA	TRBV10-3	CAIKGRSNTGELFF
NA	TRBV20-1	CSARDSGEGEFF
once	TRBV20-1	CSARLNRGLYSSPLHF
many	TRBV15	CATSRSTGTGGADTQYF
NA	TRBV6-1	CASRAGTRIGGEQFF
many	TRBV12-3/TRBV12-4	CASSLGTGINQPQHF
many	TRBV6-1	CASKPIGSGEAFF
many	TRBV6-1	CASSSGSRNQPQHF
NA	TRBV14	CASSTRRLSYEQYF